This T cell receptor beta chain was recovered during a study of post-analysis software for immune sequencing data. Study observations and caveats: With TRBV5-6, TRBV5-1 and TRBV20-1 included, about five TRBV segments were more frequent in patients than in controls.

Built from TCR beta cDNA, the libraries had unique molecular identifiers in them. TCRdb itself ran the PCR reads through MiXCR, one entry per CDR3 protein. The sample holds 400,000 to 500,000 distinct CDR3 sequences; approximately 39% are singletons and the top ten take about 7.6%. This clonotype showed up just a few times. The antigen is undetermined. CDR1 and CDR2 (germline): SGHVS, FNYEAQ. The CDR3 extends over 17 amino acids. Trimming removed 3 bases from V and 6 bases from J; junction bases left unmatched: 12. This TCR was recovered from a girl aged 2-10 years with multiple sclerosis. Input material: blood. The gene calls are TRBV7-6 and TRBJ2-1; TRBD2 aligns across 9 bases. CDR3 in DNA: TGTGCCAGCAGCTTGGGATTAGCGGGAGATCCAGTCAATGAGCAGTTCTTC. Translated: CASSLGLAGDPVNEQFF.